This entry lists 29 T cell receptor beta chains sequenced from one sample in a study of blood T cell repertoires in COVID-19 (dated by TCRdb to the early 2020s). The library was built by means of the immunoSEQ multiplex PCR assay. What TCRdb holds here is the immuneACCESS table cut down to in-frame rearrangements. Part of the clones is not present; checked against another copy, under half of the missing clones reflect an unresolved V gene, and the others are unexplained. Across this sample there are approximately 130,000 clones, with about 74% seen only once. 6.5% to 9.5% of the sample is taken by the ten largest. Sequencing was done on a sample of peripheral blood. The receptors stem from a human donor in a cohort sampled during active COVID-19.

The chain carries TRBV19 and TRBJ2-1; D ambiguous. CDR1 LNHDA and CDR2 SQIVND come from the germline V gene (reference sequence). CDR3 size: 12 residues. V was pared by 5 bases and J by 6 bases, with 8 bases between. The CDR3 DNA reads as TGTGCCAGTAGTGTTACTACCAATGAGCAGTTCTTC. Protein product: CASSVTTNEQFF.

The chain's CDR3 is CASSGLAGAYNEQFF. The CDR3 DNA reads TGTGCCAGCAGTGGCCTAGCGGGGGCTTACAATGAGCAGTTCTTC. The rearrangement joins TRBV2 to TRBJ2-1; 10 nucleotides line up with TRBD2. Germline V gives CDR1 SNHLY, CDR2 FYNNEI. The CDR3 spans 15 residues. V shed 4 bases, J shed 4 bases, and the junction held 4 bases outside the gene matches.

The rearrangement uses TRBV15 and TRBJ2-7; D perhaps matches TRBD2 (6 bases). The germline CDR1 and CDR2 sequences are LNHNV and YYDKDF (reference sequence). Trimming stripped 1 base from V and 5 bases from J, with 12 bases between. The CDR3 extends over 14 amino acids. CDR3 sequence reads: CATSRGGDLHEQYF. The DNA for the CDR3 is TGTGCCACCAGCAGAGGGGGGGATTTGCACGAGCAGTACTTC.

The chain recombines TRBV18 with TRBJ2-7, with 7 bases fitting TRBD2. V lost 6 bases to trimming and J lost 4 bases; unmatched junction nucleotides: 9. The CDR3 extends over 14 amino acids. The germline gives CDR1 KGHSH, CDR2 LQKENI. The chain's CDR3 is CASSPLAESYEQYF. DNA of the CDR3: TGTGCCAGCTCCCCCCTAGCGGAGTCTTACGAGCAGTACTTC.

The CDR3 here is CASSVLAGYNEQFF. CDR3 coding DNA: TGTGCCAGCAGCGTACTAGCGGGGTACAATGAGCAGTTCTTC. The V gene is TRBV9, the J gene TRBJ2-1, with 9 bases matching TRBD2. The germline gives CDR1 SGDLS, CDR2 YYNGEE. This CDR3 has 14 amino acids. J gave up 4 bases and V 1 base, and 0 bases lay outside the gene matches.

The chain combines TRBV10-1 with TRBJ1-2; D remains ambiguous. V lost 0 bases to trimming and J lost 4 bases, with 6 bases between them. Looked up from germline, CDR1 is WNHNN and CDR2 is SYGVQD (reference sequence). This CDR3 region has 13 residues. The CDR3 nucleotides are TGCGCCAGCAGTGAGTCCACAGCCTATGGCTACACCTTC. Its protein is CASSESTAYGYTF.

CDR3 nucleotide sequence: TGTGCCAGCAGCTTACAGGACAATCAGCCCCAGCATTTT. Amino acid sequence: CASSLQDNQPQHF. The V call is TRBV11-2, the J call TRBJ1-5; D gene uncertain. The V gene lost 2 bases and the J gene lost 3 bases, with 5 bases spanning the gap. The V gene's germline CDR1 is SGHAT and CDR2 FQNNGV. The CDR3 consists of 13 residues.

The chain couples TRBV4-1 to TRBJ1-2; TRBD1 agrees at 7 bases. The CDR3 covers 15 residues. Germline CDR1 MGHRA, CDR2 YSYEKL. Trimming cost V 1 base and J 3 bases; bases outside gene matches: 5. The CDR3 sequence is CASSQGTGEDYGYTF. The CDR3 DNA follows: TGCGCCAGCAGCCAAGGAACAGGGGAAGACTATGGCTACACCTTC.

The chain links TRBV11-2 to TRBJ1-4; no clear D. CDR3 length: 13 residues. CDR1 is SGHAT and CDR2 is FQNNGV in the germline V gene. V lost 5 bases to trimming and J lost 7 bases, with 11 bases between them. The CDR3 region has the DNA TGTGCCAGCAGCCTAAGCTTAAGTGAAAAACTGTTTTTT. This translates into CASSLSLSEKLFF.

This chain uses TRBV11-1 with TRBJ2-7; 15 bases align to TRBD2. This CDR3 is 16 amino acids long. Looked up from germline, CDR1 is SGHAT and CDR2 is FQDESV (reference sequence). V gave up 5 bases and J gave up 6 bases; unmatched junction bases: 8. The CDR3 coding sequence is TGTGCCAGCAGCCGCCTCCCGGGACTAGCGGGGGGCGAGCAGTACTTC. Protein: CASSRLPGLAGGEQYF.

The chain couples TRBV6-4 to TRBJ2-7, with TRBD2 identical over 9 bases. CDR1 MRHNA and CDR2 SNTAGT come from the germline V gene. This CDR3 contains 15 residues. Trimming at V came to 5 bases and at J to 0 bases, leaving 5 bases not matched to a gene. This CDR3 reads CASSPSSGNSYEQYF. The CDR3 coding sequence is TGTGCCAGCAGTCCCTCTAGCGGGAACTCCTACGAGCAGTACTTC.

This clone was seen more than once but under ten times. The J gene is TRBJ2-7, the V gene TRBV7-2; 7 nucleotides align to TRBD2. CDR1 and CDR2 from the germline V gene are SGHTA and FQGNSA. Losses at the gene ends were 2 bases for V and 7 bases for J; bases not matched to a gene: 5. The CDR3 runs to 13 residues. The CDR3 DNA reads as TGTGCCAGCAGCTTATCGTGGGAGGGAGAGCAGTACTTC. Protein sequence: CASSLSWEGEQYF.

V is TRBV18 and J is TRBJ2-5, with D hard to call. The CDR3 has 14 amino acids. CDR1 is KGHSH, CDR2 LQKENI, per germline. V lost 2 bases and J lost 2, with 9 bases in between. CDR3 protein: CASSPVQTQETQYF. The CDR3 nucleotides are TGTGCCAGCTCACCAGTACAGACACAAGAGACCCAGTACTTC.

For the CDR3, the DNA is TGTGCCAGCAGCCGGGGAGGGGACACTGAAGCTTTCTTT. The encoded protein is CASSRGGDTEAFF. The J gene is TRBJ1-1, the V gene TRBV9; TRBD1 is a possible D gene (5 bases). The V gene's germline CDR1 is SGDLS and CDR2 YYNGEE. V lost 4 bases, J lost 3 bases, and 10 bases lay in between. The CDR3 is made up of 13 amino acids.

This clone was seen a few times. The chain carries TRBV6-5 and TRBJ1-6; D is possibly TRBD1 (5 bases). The V gene's germline CDR1 is MNHEY and CDR2 SVGAGI. Trimming took off 8 bases at V and 7 bases at J, with 15 bases between the two ends. CDR3 length: 14 residues. For the CDR3, the DNA is TGTGCCAGCCTGGGGGGACTGAGGAATTCACCCCTCCACTTT. Protein: CASLGGLRNSPLHF.

This chain uses TRBV12-5 with TRBJ2-7; TRBD2 is a possible D gene (6 bases). Germline assignment: CDR1 LGHNT and CDR2 FRNRAP. V was pared by 7 bases and J by 6 bases, with 16 bases between. CDR3 length equals 13 residues. The CDR3 nucleotides are TGTGCTAGTGCACCCGGGGGAGAAAGCGAGCAGTACTTC. Amino acids: CASAPGGESEQYF.

The chain has TRBV27 and TRBJ2-6; 8 bases map to TRBD1. CDR3 size: 17 residues. Germline values: CDR1 MNHEY, CDR2 SMNVEV (reference sequence). The ends lost 3 bases at V and 3 bases at J; junction bases unmatched: 7. CDR3 residues: CASSFLGQGGGANVLTF. DNA for the CDR3: TGTGCCAGCAGTTTCCTTGGACAGGGCGGTGGGGCCAACGTCCTGACTTTC.

In this sample, this clone turned up once. The chain employs TRBV11-3 and TRBJ1-3; 7 positions agree with TRBD1. V lost 0 bases, J lost 0 bases, and 14 bases stayed unmatched. There are 20 residues in the CDR3. The germline CDR1 and CDR2 sequences are SGHNT and YENEEA. CDR3 sequence: CASSLEYRDSAFNSGNTIYF. CDR3 nucleotide sequence: TGTGCCAGCAGCTTAGAATACAGGGACAGCGCTTTTAACTCTGGAAACACCATATATTTT.

The chain has TRBV11-2 and TRBJ1-1; D is unresolved. V shed 1 base and J shed 1 base, with 7 bases lying between them. The CDR3 spans 14 residues. CDR1 is SGHAT, CDR2 FQNNGV, per germline. The CDR3 DNA reads as TGTGCCAGCAGCTTAGGAGGCAAGAACACTGAAGCTTTCTTT. It yields the protein CASSLGGKNTEAFF. The full variable domain, rest sourced from reference TRBV11-2 and TRBJ1-1, is EAGVAQSPRYKIIEKRQSVAFWCNPISGHATLYWYQQILGQGPKLLIQFQNNGVVDDSQLPKDRFSAERLKGVDSTLKIQPAKLEDSAVYLCASSLGGKNTEAFFGQGTRLTVV.

This clone is a singleton in its sample. The chain has TRBV7-6 and TRBJ1-5; 10 nucleotides line up with TRBD1. Trimming at V came to 2 bases and at J to 2 bases, leaving 3 bases not matched to a gene. Germline V lookup: CDR1 SGHVS, CDR2 FNYEAQ. The CDR3 covers 16 residues. The CDR3 region has the DNA TGTGCCAGCAGCTTACTCGGGACAGGGGGCAATCAGCCCCAGCATTTT. As protein: CASSLLGTGGNQPQHF.

This chain connects TRBV18 to TRBJ2-7, with D uncertain. The CDR3 is 15 amino acids. The V gene lost 1 base and the J gene lost 7 bases, with 17 bases spanning the gap. Germline-derived CDR1 and CDR2 are KGHSH and LQKENI. The CDR3 protein is CASSPLEAVSGEQYF. The CDR3, as DNA: TGTGCCAGCTCACCACTGGAAGCAGTGTCGGGTGAGCAGTACTTC. The variable domain in full, with the rest retrieved from reference TRBV18 and TRBJ2-7, is NAGVMQNPRHLVRRRGQEARLRCSPMKGHSHVYWYRQLPEEGLKFMVYLQKENIIDESGMPKERFSAEFPKEGPSILRIQQVVRGDSAAYFCASSPLEAVSGEQYFGPGTRLTVT.

This clone was recorded only once. The chain combines TRBV12-3 or TRBV12-4 with TRBJ1-1, with D uncertain. The CDR3 consists of 13 residues. Trimming removed 3 bases at V and 2 bases at J, with 7 bases between. The CDR3 DNA reads as TGTGCCAGCAGTTTTGGAGGTAACACTGAAGCTTTCTTT. This codes for CASSFGGNTEAFF.

Comments on this clone: The junction differs from germline at one of its ends, possibly a read error. The rearrangement links TRBV7-7 to TRBJ2-5; 7 nucleotides line up with TRBD1. The CDR3 contains 15 residues. Germline assignment: CDR1 SSHAT and CDR2 FNYEAQ (reference sequence). The CDR3 DNA follows: TGTGCTAGCAGCTTACAGACAGGGTGGGGAGAGACCCAGTACTTC. Its protein product is CASSLQTGWGETQYF. Filled out from reference TRBV7-7 and TRBJ2-5, the complete variable domain reads GAGVSQSPRYKVTKRGQDVTLRCDPISSHATLYWYQQALGQGPEFLTYFNYEAQPDKSGLPSDRFSAERPEGSISTLTIQRTEQRDSAMYRCASSLQTGWGETQYFGPGTRLLVL.

This clone has only one observation. The gene calls are TRBV7-2 and TRBJ1-5, with a possible D match to TRBD1 (6 bases). The CDR3 has 16 amino acids. Germline-derived CDR1 and CDR2 are SGHTA and FQGNSA. V shed 3 bases and J shed 3 bases, with 15 bases lying between them. The chain's CDR3 is CASSFASGQINQPQHF. CDR3 sequence (DNA): TGTGCCAGCAGCTTCGCCTCTGGACAGATCAATCAGCCCCAGCATTTT.

The genes are TRBV5-1 and TRBJ1-1; D gene unclear. The CDR3 extends over 16 amino acids. From germline, CDR1 is SGHRS and CDR2 YFSETQ. V lost 4 bases and J 1 base, leaving 17 bases between the germline ends. CDR3 protein: CASSPDIRSANTEAFF. CDR3 DNA: TGCGCCAGCAGCCCCGACATAAGGTCGGCGAACACTGAAGCTTTCTTT. Using reference TRBV5-1 and TRBJ1-1 for the parts outside the CDR3, the full variable domain is KAGVTQTPRYLIKTRGQQVTLSCSPISGHRSVSWYQQTPGQGLQFLFEYFSETQRNKGNFPGRFSGRQFSNSRSEMNVSTLELGDSALYLCASSPDIRSANTEAFFGQGTRLTVV.

The chain links TRBV27 to TRBJ2-7; TRBD2 agrees at 9 bases. The germline V gene has CDR1 MNHEY and CDR2 SMNVEV (reference sequence). The junction had 10 bases not matched to a gene; V was cut back by 9 bases and J by 4 bases. The CDR3 has 14 residues. CDR3 sequence (DNA): TGTGCCAGGAAGACTAGCGGAAAGTCGTACGAGCAGTACTTC. It encodes CARKTSGKSYEQYF.

This clone was detected only a few times. The V call is TRBV19, the J call TRBJ1-5; 8 bases match TRBD1. The CDR3 runs 15 residues. V was clipped by 7 bases and J by 5 bases; unmatched bases: 10. The germline V gene has CDR1 LNHDA and CDR2 SQIVND (reference sequence). CDR3 amino acids: CASTLTGDSYQPQHF. Written as DNA, the CDR3 is TGTGCCAGTACCCTGACAGGGGATTCTTATCAGCCCCAGCATTTT.

This rearrangement joins TRBV6-1 to TRBJ2-7; 9 nucleotides match TRBD1. The CDR3 consists of 16 residues. The J segment lost 6 bases and the V segment lost 4 bases, leaving 13 bases of the junction unmatched. Germline CDR1 reads MNHNS; CDR2 reads SASEGT. The CDR3 DNA sequence: TGTGCCAGCAGTGCCTCCGTTGGACAGGGGATGGCCGAGCAGTACTTC. It encodes CASSASVGQGMAEQYF.

V is TRBV19 and J is TRBJ1-1, with a possible D match to TRBD1 (6 bases). Trimming took off 6 bases at V and 0 bases at J, with 11 bases between the two ends. The CDR3 runs 14 residues. From germline, CDR1 is LNHDA and CDR2 SQIVND (reference sequence). The DNA for the CDR3 is TGTGCCAGTAGAGAGGACAGAATGAACACTGAAGCTTTCTTT. Residues: CASREDRMNTEAFF.